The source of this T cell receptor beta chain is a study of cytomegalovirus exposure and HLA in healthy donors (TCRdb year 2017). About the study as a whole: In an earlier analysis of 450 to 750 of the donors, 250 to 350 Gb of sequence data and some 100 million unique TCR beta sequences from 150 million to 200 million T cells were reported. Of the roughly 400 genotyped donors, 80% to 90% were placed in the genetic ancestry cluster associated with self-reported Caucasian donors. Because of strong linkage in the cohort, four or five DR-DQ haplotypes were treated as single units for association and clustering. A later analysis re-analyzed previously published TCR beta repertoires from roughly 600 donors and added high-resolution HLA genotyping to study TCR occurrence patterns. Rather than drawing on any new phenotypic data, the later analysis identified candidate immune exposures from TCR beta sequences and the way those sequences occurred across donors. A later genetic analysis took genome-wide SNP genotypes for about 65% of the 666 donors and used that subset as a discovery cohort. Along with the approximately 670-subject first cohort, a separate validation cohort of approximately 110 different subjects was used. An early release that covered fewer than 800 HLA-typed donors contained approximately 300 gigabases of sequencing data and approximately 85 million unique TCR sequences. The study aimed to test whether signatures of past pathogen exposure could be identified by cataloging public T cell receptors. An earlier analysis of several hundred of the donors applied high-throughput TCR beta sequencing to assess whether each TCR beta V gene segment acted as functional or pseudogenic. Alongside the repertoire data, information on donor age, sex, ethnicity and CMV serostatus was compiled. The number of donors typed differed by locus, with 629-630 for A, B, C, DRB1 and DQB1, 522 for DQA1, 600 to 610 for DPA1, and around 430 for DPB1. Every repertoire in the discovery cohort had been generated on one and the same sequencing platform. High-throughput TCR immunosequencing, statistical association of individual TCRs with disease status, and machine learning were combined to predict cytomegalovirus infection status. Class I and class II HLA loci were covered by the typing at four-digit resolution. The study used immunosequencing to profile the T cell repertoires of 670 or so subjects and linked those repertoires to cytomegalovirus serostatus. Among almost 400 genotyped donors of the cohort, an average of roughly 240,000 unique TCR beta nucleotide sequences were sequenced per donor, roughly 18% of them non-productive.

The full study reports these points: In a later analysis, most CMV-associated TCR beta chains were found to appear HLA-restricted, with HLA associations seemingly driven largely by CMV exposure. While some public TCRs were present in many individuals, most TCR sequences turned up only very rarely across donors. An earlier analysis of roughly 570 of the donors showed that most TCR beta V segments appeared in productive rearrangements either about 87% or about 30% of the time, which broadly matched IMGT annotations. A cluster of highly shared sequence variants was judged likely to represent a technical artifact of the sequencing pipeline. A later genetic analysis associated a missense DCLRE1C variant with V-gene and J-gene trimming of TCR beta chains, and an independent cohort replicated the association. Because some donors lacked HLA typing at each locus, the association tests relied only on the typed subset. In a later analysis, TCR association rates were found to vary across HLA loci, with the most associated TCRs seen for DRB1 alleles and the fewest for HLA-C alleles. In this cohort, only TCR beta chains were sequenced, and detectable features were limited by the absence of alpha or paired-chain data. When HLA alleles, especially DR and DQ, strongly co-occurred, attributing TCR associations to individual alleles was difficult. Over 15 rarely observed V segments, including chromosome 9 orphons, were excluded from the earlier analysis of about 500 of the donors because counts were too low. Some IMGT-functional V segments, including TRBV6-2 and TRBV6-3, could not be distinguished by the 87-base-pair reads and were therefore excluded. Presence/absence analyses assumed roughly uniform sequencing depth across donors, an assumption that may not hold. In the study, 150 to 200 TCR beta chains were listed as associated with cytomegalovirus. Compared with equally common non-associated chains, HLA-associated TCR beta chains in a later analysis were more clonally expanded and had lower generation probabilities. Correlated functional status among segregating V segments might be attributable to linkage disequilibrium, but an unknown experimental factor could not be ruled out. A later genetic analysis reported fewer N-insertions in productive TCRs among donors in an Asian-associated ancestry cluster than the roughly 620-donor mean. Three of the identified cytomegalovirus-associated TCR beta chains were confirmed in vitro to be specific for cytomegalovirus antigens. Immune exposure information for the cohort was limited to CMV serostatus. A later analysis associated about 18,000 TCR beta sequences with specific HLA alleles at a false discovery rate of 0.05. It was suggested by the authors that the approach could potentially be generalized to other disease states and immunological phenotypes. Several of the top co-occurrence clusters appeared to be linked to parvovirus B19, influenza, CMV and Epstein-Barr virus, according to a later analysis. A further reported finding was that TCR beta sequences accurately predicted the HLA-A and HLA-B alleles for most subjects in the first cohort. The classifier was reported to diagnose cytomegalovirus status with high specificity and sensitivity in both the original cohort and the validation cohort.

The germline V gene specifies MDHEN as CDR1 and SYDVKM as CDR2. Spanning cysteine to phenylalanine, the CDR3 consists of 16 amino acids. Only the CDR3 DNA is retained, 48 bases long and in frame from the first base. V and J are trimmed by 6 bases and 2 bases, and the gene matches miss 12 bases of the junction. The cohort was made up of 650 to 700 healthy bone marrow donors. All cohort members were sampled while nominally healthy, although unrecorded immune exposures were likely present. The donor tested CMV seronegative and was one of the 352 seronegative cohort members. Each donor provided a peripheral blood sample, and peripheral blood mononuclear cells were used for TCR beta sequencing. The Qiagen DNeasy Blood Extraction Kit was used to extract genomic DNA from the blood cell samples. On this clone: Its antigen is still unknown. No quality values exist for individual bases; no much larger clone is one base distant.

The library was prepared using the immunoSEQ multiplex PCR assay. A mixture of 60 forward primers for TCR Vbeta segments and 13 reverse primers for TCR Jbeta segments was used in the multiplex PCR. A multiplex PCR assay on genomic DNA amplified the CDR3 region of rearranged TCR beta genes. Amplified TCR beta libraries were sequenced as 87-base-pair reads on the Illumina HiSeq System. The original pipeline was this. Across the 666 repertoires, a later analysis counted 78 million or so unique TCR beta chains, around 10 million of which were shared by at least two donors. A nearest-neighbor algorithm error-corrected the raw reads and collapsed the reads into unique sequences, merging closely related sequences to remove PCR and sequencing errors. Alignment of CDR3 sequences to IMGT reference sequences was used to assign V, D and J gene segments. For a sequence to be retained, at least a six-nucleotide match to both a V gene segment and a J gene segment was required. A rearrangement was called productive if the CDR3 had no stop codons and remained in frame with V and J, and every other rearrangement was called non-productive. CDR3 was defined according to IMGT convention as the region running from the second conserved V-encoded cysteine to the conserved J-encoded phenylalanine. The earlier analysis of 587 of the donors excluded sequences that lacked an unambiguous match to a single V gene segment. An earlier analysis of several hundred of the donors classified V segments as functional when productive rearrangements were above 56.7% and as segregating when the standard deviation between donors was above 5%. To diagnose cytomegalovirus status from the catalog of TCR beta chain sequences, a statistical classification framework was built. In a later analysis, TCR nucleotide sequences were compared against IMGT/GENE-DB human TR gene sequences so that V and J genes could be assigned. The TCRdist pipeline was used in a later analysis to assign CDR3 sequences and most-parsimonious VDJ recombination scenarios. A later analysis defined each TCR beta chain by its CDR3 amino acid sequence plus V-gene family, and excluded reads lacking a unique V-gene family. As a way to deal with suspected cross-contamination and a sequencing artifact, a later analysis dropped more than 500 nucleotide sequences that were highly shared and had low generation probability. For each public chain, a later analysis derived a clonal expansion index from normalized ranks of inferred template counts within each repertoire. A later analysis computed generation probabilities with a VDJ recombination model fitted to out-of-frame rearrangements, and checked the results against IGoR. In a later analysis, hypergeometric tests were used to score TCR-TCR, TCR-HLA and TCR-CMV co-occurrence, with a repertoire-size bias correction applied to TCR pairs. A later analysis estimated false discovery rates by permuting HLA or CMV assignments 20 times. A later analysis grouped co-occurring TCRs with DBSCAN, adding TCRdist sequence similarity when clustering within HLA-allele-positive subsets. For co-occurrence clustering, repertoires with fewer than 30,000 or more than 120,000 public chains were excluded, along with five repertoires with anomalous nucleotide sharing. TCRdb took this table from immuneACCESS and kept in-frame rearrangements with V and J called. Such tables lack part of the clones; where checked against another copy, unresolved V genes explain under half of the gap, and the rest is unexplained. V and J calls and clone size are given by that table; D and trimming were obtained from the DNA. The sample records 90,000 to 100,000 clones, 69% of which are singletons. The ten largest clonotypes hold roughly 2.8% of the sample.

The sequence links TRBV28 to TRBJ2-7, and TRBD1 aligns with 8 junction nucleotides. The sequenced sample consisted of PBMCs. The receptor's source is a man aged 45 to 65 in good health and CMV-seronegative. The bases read TGTGCCAGCAGACTAATTACAGGGGGTAGGACCTACGAGCAGTACTTC. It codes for CASRLITGGRTYEQYF.